This TCR beta chain was found in a study of blood T cell repertoires in COVID-19. Clones were read by immunoSEQ multiplex PCR, and TCRdb kept only the in-frame ones, dropping some. The table includes 41,000 or so clones, 70% to 90% detected once. Sequencing was done on a sample of peripheral blood. This clonotype was sampled from a man aged 55 to 69 with acute or convalescent COVID-19.

The CDR3: CASSPGAGGTEAFF. The DNA of the CDR3 is TGTGCCAGCTCACCAGGGGCAGGGGGCACTGAAGCTTTCTTT. V gene TRBV18 combines with J gene TRBJ1-1; TRBD1 matches 7 bases. CDR1 KGHSH and CDR2 LQKENI come from the germline V gene. The CDR3 loop spans 14 amino acids. V lost 2 bases to trimming and J lost 4 bases; unmatched junction nucleotides: 4.